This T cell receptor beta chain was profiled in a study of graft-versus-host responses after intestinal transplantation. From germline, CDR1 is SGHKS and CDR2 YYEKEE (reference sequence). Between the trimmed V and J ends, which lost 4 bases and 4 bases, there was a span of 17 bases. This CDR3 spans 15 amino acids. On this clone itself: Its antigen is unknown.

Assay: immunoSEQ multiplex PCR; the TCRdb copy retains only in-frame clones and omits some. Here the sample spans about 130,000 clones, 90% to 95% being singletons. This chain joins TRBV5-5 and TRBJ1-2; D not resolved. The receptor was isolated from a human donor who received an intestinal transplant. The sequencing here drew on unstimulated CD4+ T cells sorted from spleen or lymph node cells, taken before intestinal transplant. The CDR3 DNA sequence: TGTGCCAGCAGCCCGGAGGGCAGGTTGTTCTATGGCTACACCTTC. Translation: CASSPEGRLFYGYTF. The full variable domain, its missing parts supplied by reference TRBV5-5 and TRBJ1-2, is DAGVTQSPTHLIKTRGQQVTLRCSPISGHKSVSWYQQVLGQGPQFIFQYYEKEERGRGNFPDRFSARQFPNYSSELNVNALLLGDSALYLCASSPEGRLFYGYTFGSGTRLTVV.